This TCR beta chain derives from a study of T cells in Graves' hyperthyroidism and ophthalmopathy (dated by TCRdb to about 2019). Context from the whole study: Peripheral blood was collected at initial diagnosis, before any treatment. To identify distinguishing TCR V-J signatures, a discovery cohort of some 99 patients was used, comprising some 45 with Graves' ophthalmopathy and 57 with stable Graves' hyperthyroidism. According to the paper, TCR Vbeta CDR3 sequencing was carried out on roughly 130 peripheral blood samples, which came from fewer than 50 ophthalmopathy, roughly 75 hyperthyroidism and approximately 17 progressor patients. After sampling, hyperthyroidism patients received methimazole starting at 30 mg daily, and ophthalmopathy patients received high-dose intravenous methylprednisolone. For training and testing, the roughly 97 patients in the discovery cohort were randomly divided in a 7:3 ratio. Thyroid tissue and blood T-cell repertoires from more than 5 Graves' hyperthyroidism patients were also compared in the study. Prospective prediction of ophthalmopathy was tested in an independent validation cohort of 18 hyperthyroidism patients and roughly 16 patients who later progressed to ophthalmopathy. General conclusions and limits of the study: Sample size was not statistically predetermined, and investigators were not blinded to group allocation. Most expanded thyroid clonotypes (frequency above 0.001) were also found in blood, which suggests that blood repertoires may mirror thyroid immune responses. Ophthalmopathy was separated from stable hyperthyroidism by a 13 V-J signature model, with about 86% sensitivity and approximately 84% specificity obtained in cross-validation and 80%/75% obtained in testing. In validation, the model predicted progression to ophthalmopathy with over 65% sensitivity and around 72% specificity, a median of approximately 6.7 months before onset.

The TCR beta CDR3 regions were amplified from RNA transcripts. The first round of RT-PCR for the TCR CDR3 was performed with the HTBI primer set and the Qiagen OneStep RT-PCR kit. Libraries were constructed in a second round of multiplex PCR, after which size selection and purification were carried out. Paired-end sequencing of the libraries was performed with 100 bp reads on an Illumina HiSeq2000. From the authors' description of their analysis: SOAPnuke was used to process the raw data, removing reads that contained adapters or uncalled bases, had a mean Phred below 15, or lacked an exact match to the constant primer or identifier. High-quality paired reads were merged using COPE v1.2.5, and each unique nucleotide sequence was defined as a clonotype. MiTCR v1.1 was used to align clonotypes to the IMGT TRBV, TRBD and TRBJ reference segments. The analysis was restricted to V-J combinations with a frequency above 0.0001, which together covered over 99% of the repertoires. A TCS score was defined as the ratio between F50 (clonal expansion) and ExV (chaos), using BLOSUM62-based TCRdist between CDR3 peptides within each V-J. Welch's t-statistics and random forest reduced around 550 V-J features to about 12, which were used in a naive Bayes classifier (R e1071). The raw public data were reprocessed by TCRdb itself: fastp quality trimming at Q25, MiXCR clonotype calling, in-frame beta chains only. Each entry merges the rows of one CDR3 protein and shows their most common DNA and genes. The authors' filters were not applied to this entry. A total of approximately 330,000 distinct CDR3 sequences appear in this sample, roughly 15% of them only once. 34% of the sample lies in the top ten.

Trimmed from V: 4 bases; trimmed from J: 5 bases; junction bases lacking a gene match: 4. From cysteine to phenylalanine, the CDR3 is 14 amino acids long. Only CDR3 DNA is held: 42 bases, read in frame from base 1. Taken from the germline V gene (reference sequence), the CDR1 and CDR2 loops are LGHDT and YNNKEL. Note on this clonotype: No antigen is known for it. Nothing much larger sits one base from this clone, and base qualities are not available.

Ophthalmopathy patients had moderately to severely active disease, Clinical Activity Score of at least 3, NOSPECS grade of at least 4, and duration under 3 months. Patients with uncontrolled infections, other autoimmune diseases, pregnancy or lactation were excluded. Diagnoses relied on clinical symptoms, serum thyroxine and TRAb, thyroid ultrasound and orbital computed tomography. PBMCs were isolated from more than 9 ml of fresh peripheral blood by Ficoll-Paque density gradient centrifugation. Trizol reagent was used to extract total RNA, and RNA quality was then checked on an Agilent 2100 Bioanalyzer.

The source of this sequence is a woman aged 40 to 50 with Graves' ophthalmopathy. The chain employs TRBV3-1 and TRBJ1-1, and 10 junctional nucleotides match TRBD1. Sequenced input: blood. The nucleotide sequence is TGTGCCAGCAGCCGACAGGGGGCTGGGACTGAAGCTTTCTTT. Protein translation: CASSRQGAGTEAFF.